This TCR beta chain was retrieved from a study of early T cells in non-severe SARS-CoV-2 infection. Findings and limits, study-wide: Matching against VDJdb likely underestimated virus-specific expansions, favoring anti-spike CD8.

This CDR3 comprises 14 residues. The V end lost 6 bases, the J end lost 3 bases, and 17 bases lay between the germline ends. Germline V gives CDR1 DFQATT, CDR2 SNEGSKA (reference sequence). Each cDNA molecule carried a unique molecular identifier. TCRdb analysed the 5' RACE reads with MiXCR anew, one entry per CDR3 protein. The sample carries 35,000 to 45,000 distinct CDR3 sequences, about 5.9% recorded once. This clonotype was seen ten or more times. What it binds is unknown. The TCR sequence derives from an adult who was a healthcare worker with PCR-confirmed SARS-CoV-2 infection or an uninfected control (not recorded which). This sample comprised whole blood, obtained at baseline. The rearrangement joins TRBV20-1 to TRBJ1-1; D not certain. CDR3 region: CSANPQGRDTEAFF. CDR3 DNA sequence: TGCAGTGCCAATCCGCAAGGGCGGGACACTGAAGCTTTCTTT.